Shown below are 9 T cell receptor beta chains from a single sample sequenced in a study of identical twins. In TCRdb, the 5' RACE reads were re-called with MiXCR into one record per CDR3 protein. This table holds about 550,000 distinct CDR3 sequences, approximately 20% found once. The same sample was also used in a study of yellow fever vaccine responses in identical twins.

The source material was CD4+ T cells sorted from blood. These receptors were taken from a woman younger than 35 in good health.

This clonotype was seen more than once but under ten times. The chain's CDR3 is CASGRLQSRDPDTQYF. The CDR3 DNA reads as TGTGCCAGCGGAAGGCTCCAAAGTCGGGACCCAGATACGCAGTATTTT. The chain has TRBV27 and TRBJ2-3, with D perhaps given as TRBD1 or TRBD2 (5 bases each). This CDR3 comprises 16 residues. Germline CDR1 MNHEY, CDR2 SMNVEV (reference sequence). Trimming cost V 8 bases and J 4 bases, with 22 bases left between them.

The chain employs TRBV10-3 and TRBJ1-5; D unresolved. The CDR3 spans 12 residues. The V gene lost 10 bases and the J gene lost 2 bases, with 9 bases spanning the gap. From germline, CDR1 is ENHRY and CDR2 SYGVKD. This CDR3 reads CATGRGNQPQHF. CDR3 DNA: TGTGCCACTGGACGTGGCAATCAGCCCCAGCATTTT.

The chain combines TRBV5-1 with TRBJ2-1; D not certain. The germline gives CDR1 SGHRS, CDR2 YFSETQ. V dropped 0 bases and J dropped 0 bases, with 10 bases sitting between them. The length of the CDR3 is 16 residues. The DNA for the CDR3 is TGCGCCAGCAGCTTGGCTGCGGTCAGCTCCTACAATGAGCAGTTCTTC. This gives the protein CASSLAAVSSYNEQFF.

This clonotype was seen a handful of times. The chain couples TRBV12-3 or TRBV12-4 to TRBJ2-5, with 7 bases aligning to TRBD1. CDR3 length equals 14 residues. The V segment lost 6 bases and the J segment 1 base; nucleotides outside the gene matches: 5. CDR3 DNA sequence: TGTGCCAGCAGACCGACAGGGCTCCAAGAGACCCAGTACTTC. Translating gives CASRPTGLQETQYF.

The sample holds many counts of this clonotype. This sequence joins TRBV12-3 or TRBV12-4 and TRBJ2-3; D unclear. V lost 10 bases and J 1 base, leaving 12 bases between the germline ends. The CDR3 has 13 residues. CDR3 nucleotide sequence: TGTGCCACCAGCCCCCCAGGCACAGATACGCAGTATTTT. It translates to CATSPPGTDTQYF.

In this sample, this clonotype turned up a few times. V gene TRBV2 combines with J gene TRBJ2-3; D is undetermined. The germline CDR1 and CDR2 sequences are SNHLY and FYNNEI. The CDR3 sequence is 17 residues long. Trimming took 5 bases from V and 1 from J, leaving 19 bases between them. The CDR3 sequence: CASSPHTRALGTDTQYF. CDR3 coding DNA: TGTGCCAGCAGTCCACATACCCGGGCCTTGGGCACAGATACGCAGTATTTT.

DNA of the CDR3: TGCAGTGCTCAACAGCGTCCCTACAATGAGCAGTTCTTC. It translates to CSAQQRPYNEQFF. The chain recombines TRBV20-1 with TRBJ2-1; D gene unclear. The germline gives CDR1 DFQATT, CDR2 SNEGSKA (reference sequence). V was shortened by 5 bases and J by 2 bases, with 10 bases between the two germline ends. The CDR3 contains 13 residues.

The rearrangement joins TRBV20-1 to TRBJ1-3, with no clear D. V lost 3 bases and J 0 bases, leaving 9 bases between the germline ends. In germline, CDR1 is DFQATT, CDR2 SNEGSKA (reference sequence). CDR3 length: 14 residues. CDR3: CSASLVSSGNTIYF. CDR3 nucleotides: TGCAGTGCTAGTCTGGTGAGCTCTGGAAACACCATATATTTT.

In this sample, this clonotype turned up a few times. V usage is TRBV6-5 and J usage is TRBJ2-3; TRBD2 agrees at 7 bases. Germline V gives CDR1 MNHEY, CDR2 SVGAGI. The CDR3 runs to 15 residues. Germline trimming cut 2 bases from V and 1 base from J; bases unmatched to any gene: 3. CDR3 nucleotides: TGTGCCAGCAGTTACCGCGGGGGAGGCACAGATACGCAGTATTTT. Amino acids: CASSYRGGGTDTQYF.